One sample yielded the 2 T cell receptor beta chains listed below, sequenced in a study of T cell repertoires in cytomegalovirus infection. TCRdb reprocessed the reads via MiXCR and lists one record per CDR3 protein. The sample lists 600,000 to 800,000 distinct CDR3 sequences, roughly 24% occurring once. Sequenced: CD8+ T cells from PBMCs. The receptors derive from a human donor in good health (CMV status not recorded). Some clones in this sample may be carry-over from other donors' samples.

There are many counts of this clonotype. The chain recombines TRBV7-2 with TRBJ2-5; TRBD2 aligns across 7 bases. This CDR3 has 15 residues. CDR1 is SGHTA, CDR2 FQGNSA, per germline. J was trimmed by 5 bases and V by 0 bases; bases with no gene match: 6. The CDR3 coding sequence is TGTGCCAGCAGCTTAGCGGGGGGGGTTCTGGAGACCCAGTACTTC. Amino acid sequence: CASSLAGGVLETQYF. The full variable domain, completed using reference TRBV7-2 and TRBJ2-5, is GAGVSQSPSNKVTEKGKDVELRCDPISGHTALYWYRQSLGQGLEFLIYFQGNSAPDKSGLPSDRFSAERTGGSVSTLTIQRTQQEDSAVYLCASSLAGGVLETQYFGPGTRLLVL.

As DNA, the CDR3 is TGTACTAGCAGTTACAACCCGAACTCTGGGGCCAACGTCCTGACTTTC. Its protein product is CTSSYNPNSGANVLTF. The gene calls are TRBV6-2 or TRBV6-3 and TRBJ2-6; D is perhaps TRBD2 (6 bases). Per the germline V gene, CDR1 is MNHEY and CDR2 is SVGEGT. The CDR3 spans 16 residues.